Each of the 30 T cell receptor beta chains below was sequenced from the same sample in a study of CD8 T cells in Susac syndrome. RNA, at about 0.5 to 1 ug, was reverse transcribed with random hexamers. TCRdb used MiXCR to reprocess the immunoSEQ multiplex PCR reads, holding one entry per CDR3 protein. Among some 200,000 distinct CDR3 sequences listed, around 95% were seen once. Sequencing input: CD4+ T cells from PBMCs. These receptors all stem from a human donor with Susac syndrome.

The chain carries TRBV5-4 and TRBJ2-5, with TRBD2 matching 11 bases. CDR3 length: 16 residues. In germline, CDR1 is SGHNT, CDR2 YYREEE (reference sequence). Trimming removed 4 bases from V and 7 bases from J; junction bases left unmatched: 12. The CDR3 spells CASSLLAGGVPATQYF. The CDR3 nucleotides read TGTGCCAGCAGCCTTCTAGCGGGGGGAGTGCCCGCGACCCAGTACTTC.

The gene calls are TRBV9 and TRBJ2-1, with 11 bases aligning to TRBD2. The germline gives CDR1 SGDLS, CDR2 YYNGEE. The trim removed 0 bases at V and 10 bases at J, leaving 15 bases unmatched. The CDR3 has 18 amino acids. The CDR3 spells CASSVAPEVAGGPGEQFF. CDR3 nucleotide sequence: TGTGCCAGCAGCGTAGCTCCTGAGGTAGCGGGGGGGCCCGGAGAGCAGTTCTTC.

The V call is TRBV3-1, the J call TRBJ2-7; the D gene is possibly TRBD2 (6 bases). Trimming took off 3 bases at V and 7 bases at J, with 16 bases between the two ends. CDR1 is LGHDT and CDR2 is YNNKEL in the germline V gene (reference sequence). The CDR3 has 14 amino acids. This CDR3 is CASSQAGTPHEQYF. Written as DNA, the CDR3 is TGTGCCAGCAGCCAGGCGGGGACCCCGCATGAGCAGTACTTC.

The chain has TRBV11-2 and TRBJ2-5; no definite D call. This CDR3 comprises 13 residues. V lost 0 bases, J lost 9 bases, and 11 bases lay in between. Germline CDR1 SGHAT, CDR2 FQNNGV. CDR3 region: CASSLDGPGAQYF. The CDR3 bases are TGTGCCAGCAGCTTAGACGGACCTGGGGCCCAGTACTTC.

V and J are TRBV7-9 and TRBJ2-2; D gene unclear. Germline V gene sequence: CDR1 SEHNR, CDR2 FQNEAQ (reference sequence). This CDR3 has 16 amino acids. V lost 3 bases to trimming and J lost 3 bases, with 14 bases between them. The CDR3 loop reads CASSFPHGFYTGELFF. DNA for the CDR3: TGTGCCAGCAGCTTTCCACATGGGTTCTACACCGGGGAGCTGTTTTTT.

This CDR3 is CASSQQGITYNEQFF. In DNA form, the CDR3 reads TGTGCCAGCAGTCAACAGGGGATCACCTACAATGAGCAGTTCTTC. This chain connects TRBV12-3 or TRBV12-4 to TRBJ2-1; 7 bases map to TRBD1. The CDR3 consists of 15 residues. The J segment lost 2 bases and the V segment lost 5 bases, leaving 6 bases of the junction unmatched.

This chain connects TRBV9 to TRBJ2-7, with 7 bases lining up with TRBD1. The CDR3 sequence is 15 residues long. Losses at the gene ends were 2 bases for V and 0 bases for J; bases not matched to a gene: 5. CDR1 and CDR2 from the germline V gene are SGDLS and YYNGEE. The CDR3 reads CASSVRQGDSYEQYF. The CDR3 bases are TGTGCCAGCAGCGTCCGACAGGGTGACTCCTACGAGCAGTACTTC.

The genes are TRBV7-8 and TRBJ2-5; D possibly corresponds to TRBD1 (5 bases). The V gene's germline CDR1 is SGHVS and CDR2 FQNEAQ. V was clipped by 3 bases and J by 5 bases, with 13 bases between them. The CDR3 totals 14 residues. The CDR3 sequence is CASSLGRVHETQYF. The DNA for the CDR3 is TGTGCCAGCAGCTTGGGCAGGGTCCATGAGACCCAGTACTTC.

This clonotype has a handful of counts. This chain uses TRBV5-4 with TRBJ1-2; no clear D. V was cut by 0 bases and J by 5 bases, with 5 bases left in between. The germline gives CDR1 SGHNT, CDR2 YYREEE (reference sequence). This CDR3 is 12 amino acids long. The chain's CDR3 is CASSLAGYGYTF. The CDR3 DNA follows: TGTGCCAGCAGCTTGGCTGGGTATGGCTACACCTTC.

J is TRBJ1-6 and V is TRBV3-1, with D tentatively TRBD1 (6 bases). The CDR3 covers 14 residues. The ends were cut back, 4 bases at V and 3 bases at J, with 7 bases in the middle. CDR1 is LGHDT and CDR2 is YNNKEL in the germline V gene (reference sequence). The CDR3, as DNA: TGTGCCAGCAGCCGACAGGACTATAATTCACCCCTCCACTTT. Translating it yields CASSRQDYNSPLHF.

V gene TRBV30 combines with J gene TRBJ1-5; 10 nucleotides match TRBD1. Germline V lookup: CDR1 GTSNPN, CDR2 SVGIG (reference sequence). V was pared by 1 base and J by 1 base, with 1 base of the junction left unmatched. This CDR3 is built from 15 residues. The CDR3 reads CAWSGDRGSNQPQHF. The CDR3 bases are TGTGCCTGGAGTGGGGACAGGGGCAGCAATCAGCCCCAGCATTTT.

The V call is TRBV30, the J call TRBJ1-5; D is ambiguous. CDR3 length equals 12 residues. Trimming shortened V by 2 bases and J by 2 bases, and 4 bases separated the two germline ends. Germline V lookup: CDR1 GTSNPN, CDR2 SVGIG (reference sequence). The CDR3 is CAWSYGNQPQHF. The CDR3 nucleotides are TGTGCCTGGAGTTATGGCAATCAGCCCCAGCATTTT.

This clonotype was found once. At one end the junction does not follow the germline gene, possibly because of a read error. This rearrangement joins TRBV6-2 or TRBV6-3 to TRBJ1-2; TRBD1 might be the D (6 bases). Germline V gene sequence: CDR1 MNHEY, CDR2 SVGEGT. The CDR3 totals 17 residues. CDR3 coding DNA: TGTGCCAGCAGCTACTGGGGAGATTACGGACAGAACTATGGCTACACCTTC. It yields the protein CASSYWGDYGQNYGYTF.

V usage is TRBV20-1 and J usage is TRBJ1-2; a possible D gene is TRBD1 (6 bases). V was shortened by 6 bases and J by 3 bases, with 17 bases between the two germline ends. The CDR3 has 14 residues. CDR1 is DFQATT and CDR2 is SNEGSKA in the germline V gene (reference sequence). In nucleotides, the CDR3 is TGCAGTGCCCCGATGGAGGGGGGAGACTATGGCTACACCTTC. Protein sequence: CSAPMEGGDYGYTF.

This sequence joins TRBV20-1 and TRBJ2-2; a weak D match, TRBD1 (6 bases). Trimming took off 1 base at V and 4 bases at J, with 16 bases between the two ends. The CDR3 extends over 16 amino acids. Germline V gives CDR1 DFQATT, CDR2 SNEGSKA (reference sequence). CDR3 sequence (DNA): TGCAGTGCTAGAGTCAGGCAGGGGTGGACCACCGGGGAGCTGTTTTTT. Translation gives CSARVRQGWTTGELFF.

The chain has TRBV4-2 and TRBJ2-5; TRBD2 matches 7 bases. The germline CDR1 and CDR2 sequences are LGHNA and YNFKEQ. The CDR3 consists of 16 residues. V gave up 3 bases and J gave up 2 bases; unmatched junction bases: 9. CDR3 sequence: CASSHGGWREQETQYF. For the CDR3, the DNA is TGTGCCAGCAGCCACGGGGGGTGGCGGGAACAAGAGACCCAGTACTTC.

The chain's CDR3 is CASSQEGQGNGAGETQYF. The CDR3 DNA is TGCGCCAGCAGCCAAGAGGGACAGGGGAACGGCGCGGGAGAGACCCAGTACTTC. This chain uses TRBV4-1 with TRBJ2-5; 10 bases line up with TRBD1. V trimming: 0 bases; J trimming: 4 bases; junction bases outside the gene matches: 11. The CDR3 is 18 amino acids. The V gene's germline CDR1 is MGHRA and CDR2 YSYEKL.

The rearrangement joins TRBV4-2 to TRBJ2-3; 11 nucleotides align to TRBD2. The CDR3 spans 16 residues. Germline trimming cut 1 base from V and 1 base from J; bases unmatched to any gene: 1. Germline V gives CDR1 LGHNA, CDR2 YNFKEQ. DNA for the CDR3: TGTGCCAGCAGCCAAGCGGGACTAGCGGGCACAGATACGCAGTATTTT. Its translation: CASSQAGLAGTDTQYF.

The chain employs TRBV3-1 and TRBJ1-2, with a possible D match to TRBD1 (6 bases). The ends were cut back, 3 bases at V and 5 bases at J, with 10 bases in the middle. Germline V gene data show CDR1 as LGHDT and CDR2 as YNNKEL (reference sequence). CDR3 length: 13 amino acids. The CDR3 DNA is TGTGCCAGCAGCCAGACAGGACCTTATGGCTACACCTTC. Amino acids: CASSQTGPYGYTF.

The rearrangement joins TRBV12-3 or TRBV12-4 to TRBJ2-5; 7 bases are a match to TRBD2. Trimming cost V 4 bases and J 11 bases; bases outside gene matches: 7. The CDR3 is made up of 12 amino acids. CDR3 in amino acids: CASSSRLAVQYF. Written as DNA, the CDR3 is TGTGCCAGCAGTTCTCGACTAGCCGTTCAGTACTTC.

This chain connects TRBV18 to TRBJ2-5, with unresolved D. V was pared by 2 bases and J by 5 bases, with 9 bases between. The CDR3 length is 13 residues. Germline V gene data show CDR1 as KGHSH and CDR2 as LQKENI. This CDR3 is CASSPYPSETQYF. CDR3 in DNA: TGTGCCAGCTCACCATACCCCTCTGAGACCCAGTACTTC.

The chain's CDR3 is CSVGRGLNTEAFF. The CDR3 DNA sequence: TGCAGCGTTGGCCGGGGGCTGAACACTGAAGCTTTCTTT. The chain combines TRBV29-1 with TRBJ1-1, with D maybe TRBD1 (6 bases). V lost 4 bases and J lost 0, with 9 bases in between. This CDR3 contains 13 residues. Germline V gene data show CDR1 as SQVTM and CDR2 as ANQGSEA.

The CDR3 reads CSAAGDLYEQYF. The CDR3 bases are TGCAGTGCTGCGGGGGACCTCTACGAGCAGTACTTC. The rearrangement uses TRBV20-1 and TRBJ2-7; 7 bases are shared with TRBD2. The V gene end was trimmed by 5 bases and the J gene end by 3 bases; junction bases not matched to a gene: 4. This CDR3 contains 12 residues. Germline CDR1 and CDR2: DFQATT and SNEGSKA (reference sequence).

This clonotype was observed a single time. The chain uses TRBV7-3 and TRBJ2-7, with TRBD1 identical over 8 bases. This CDR3 comprises 15 residues. Germline-derived CDR1 and CDR2 are SGHTA and FQGTGA. V was clipped by 5 bases and J by 2 bases; unmatched bases: 8. DNA of the CDR3: TGTGCCAGCAGCCCCACAGGACAGGGAACCTACGAGCAGTACTTC. Translating gives CASSPTGQGTYEQYF.

The chain recombines TRBV30 with TRBJ1-1; no firm D call. The CDR3 has 11 amino acids. V lost 3 bases, J lost 4 bases, and 6 bases lay in between. In germline, CDR1 is GTSNPN, CDR2 SVGIG (reference sequence). This CDR3 is CAWRWGTEAFF. The CDR3 nucleotides read TGTGCCTGGAGGTGGGGCACTGAAGCTTTCTTT. The complete variable domain, with remaining parts taken from reference TRBV30 and TRBJ1-1, reads SQTIHQWPATLVQPVGSPLSLECTVEGTSNPNLYWYRQAAGRGLQLLFYSVGIGQISSEVPQNLSASRPQDRQFILSSKKLLLSDSGFYLCAWRWGTEAFFGQGTRLTVV.

The chain recombines TRBV6-6 with TRBJ2-1; D not resolved. V lost 0 bases, J lost 0 bases, and 9 bases lay in between. The CDR3 contains 16 residues. Germline V gene lookup returns CDR1 MNHNY and CDR2 SVGAGI (reference sequence). The CDR3 region has the DNA TGTGCCAGCAGTTACTCGATGCGGAGCTCCTACAATGAGCAGTTCTTC. As protein: CASSYSMRSSYNEQFF.

The chain recombines TRBV5-1 with TRBJ1-1; no clear D gene. The CDR3 contains 15 residues. Trimming took 1 base from V and 4 from J, leaving 14 bases between them. Germline CDR1 SGHRS, CDR2 YFSETQ. CDR3 nucleotides: TGCGCCAGCAGCTTGAGGACTACCTCGGGCACTGAAGCTTTCTTT. Amino acids: CASSLRTTSGTEAFF.

This clonotype has just one count. The chain uses TRBV6-5 and TRBJ1-3, with D uncertain. The germline V gene has CDR1 MNHEY and CDR2 SVGAGI. Trimming pared 8 bases from V and 8 bases from J, leaving 13 bases between. This CDR3 contains 12 residues. The CDR3 reads CASGGLRDTIYF. CDR3 nucleotide sequence: TGTGCCAGCGGCGGGCTCCGGGACACCATATATTTT.

The rearrangement links TRBV3-1 to TRBJ1-2; D not resolved. The CDR3 covers 15 residues. V dropped 1 base and J dropped 1 base, with 10 bases sitting between them. Germline assignment: CDR1 LGHDT and CDR2 YNNKEL (reference sequence). The CDR3 DNA reads as TGTGCCAGCAGCCAAGCAGCGGCGGATAACTATGGCTACACCTTC. It encodes CASSQAAADNYGYTF.

The chain combines TRBV14 with TRBJ2-3; unclear D gene. Trimming removed 4 bases from V and 7 bases from J, with 9 bases in between. Germline values: CDR1 SGHDN, CDR2 FVKESK. The CDR3 has 12 residues. The CDR3 protein is CASSLDFNTQYF. The CDR3 DNA is TGTGCCAGCAGCCTTGATTTTAATACGCAGTATTTT.